The 21 T cell receptor beta chains in this list originate from one sample, sequenced in a study of blood T cells in healthy people across ages. Through a sample-barcoded 5' primer and a J-beta primer mix, a second PCR was run for roughly 6 to 11 cycles. MiXCR was run by TCRdb on the 5' RACE reads, yielding one entry per CDR3 protein. The sample has 1.5 million to 2 million distinct CDR3 sequences; around 50% are singletons. Material for sequencing was blood. Receptor source: a woman aged 35 to 49 in good health.

The chain joins TRBV6-2 or TRBV6-3 to TRBJ2-3, with 9 bases matching TRBD2. The J segment lost 9 bases and the V segment lost 7 bases, leaving 11 bases of the junction unmatched. This CDR3 region has 14 residues. Germline V gene lookup returns CDR1 MNHEY and CDR2 SVGEGT. The DNA of the CDR3 is TGTGCCAGCATTAAGAGCGGGGGGATAGGGACGCAGTATTTT. Residues: CASIKSGGIGTQYF.

This clonotype showed up just a few times. This sequence joins TRBV7-2 and TRBJ2-5; D gene ambiguous. The CDR3 extends over 14 amino acids. Deletions cut 0 bases from V and 2 bases from J, with 7 bases between. Germline assignment: CDR1 SGHTA and CDR2 FQGNSA. The CDR3 protein is CASSLAANQETQYF. The DNA for the CDR3 is TGTGCCAGCAGCTTAGCGGCGAATCAAGAGACCCAGTACTTC. Full variable domain (outside the CDR3, taken from reference TRBV7-2 and TRBJ2-5): GAGVSQSPSNKVTEKGKDVELRCDPISGHTALYWYRQSLGQGLEFLIYFQGNSAPDKSGLPSDRFSAERTGGSVSTLTIQRTQQEDSAVYLCASSLAANQETQYFGPGTRLLVL.

This chain joins TRBV7-2 and TRBJ1-1, with 12 bases aligning to TRBD1. Germline V gene sequence: CDR1 SGHTA, CDR2 FQGNSA. The junction had 15 bases not matched to a gene; V was cut back by 5 bases and J by 11 bases. This CDR3 is 16 amino acids long. The CDR3 spells CASSPPRIGTGGVAFF. In nucleotides, the CDR3 is TGTGCCAGCAGCCCCCCAAGGATCGGGACAGGGGGCGTTGCTTTCTTT.

This chain joins TRBV6-5 and TRBJ2-3; 7 bases are a match to TRBD1. From germline, CDR1 is MNHEY and CDR2 SVGAGI. V gave up 6 bases and J gave up 5 bases; unmatched junction bases: 8. This CDR3 spans 14 amino acids. For the CDR3, the DNA is TGTGCCAGCAGACCCGACAGGGCGAGAGATACGCAGTATTTT. Translated, it gives CASRPDRARDTQYF.

The chain carries TRBV4-1 and TRBJ2-1; maybe TRBD2 (6 bases). The CDR3 has 18 residues. Germline values: CDR1 MGHRA, CDR2 YSYEKL. Trimming removed 0 bases from V and 3 bases from J, with 18 bases in between. This CDR3 is CASSQEMGTSSHYNEQFF. The CDR3 DNA reads TGCGCCAGCAGCCAAGAAATGGGGACTTCCAGCCACTACAATGAGCAGTTCTTC.

The CDR3 protein is CASSPMGDQPQHF. CDR3 coding DNA: TGTGCCAGCTCACCGATGGGCGATCAGCCCCAGCATTTT. J is TRBJ1-5 and V is TRBV18; D is undetermined. Between the trimmed V and J ends, which lost 3 bases and 5 bases, there was a span of 8 bases. The CDR3 length is 13 residues. The germline V gene encodes CDR1 KGHSH and CDR2 LQKENI.

The genes are TRBV20-1 and TRBJ1-2; 7 nucleotides align to TRBD1. Germline V gene sequence: CDR1 DFQATT, CDR2 SNEGSKA (reference sequence). The V segment lost 6 bases and the J segment 8 bases; nucleotides outside the gene matches: 18. The CDR3 has 15 amino acids. The CDR3 coding sequence is TGCAGTGCCCAACCACAGGGGCGGCCTTTTGGGGGCTACACCTTC. It is translated as CSAQPQGRPFGGYTF.

This clonotype appeared a few times. V usage is TRBV3-1 and J usage is TRBJ2-7; 13 bases align to TRBD2. The CDR3 extends over 15 amino acids. CDR1 is LGHDT and CDR2 is YNNKEL in the germline V gene (reference sequence). The J segment lost 4 bases and the V segment lost 3 bases, leaving 3 bases of the junction unmatched. CDR3 region: CASSQVLAGGYEQYF. The CDR3 DNA follows: TGTGCCAGCAGCCAGGTACTAGCGGGGGGGTACGAGCAGTACTTC.

Notes on this clonotype: This could be a read error, since a much larger clone is one nucleotide away. This chain joins TRBV3-1 and TRBJ2-1; D is uncertain. The CDR3 is 13 amino acids. Germline assignment: CDR1 LGHDT and CDR2 YNNKEL (reference sequence). V was clipped by 1 base and J by 4 bases, with 5 bases between them. The CDR3 reads CASSQVAYNEQFF. CDR3 coding DNA: TGTGCCAGCAGCCAAGTAGCTTACAATGAGCAGTTCTTC.

With regard to this clonotype: An end of the junction does not agree with germline; a read error may underlie this. The gene calls are TRBV4-1 and TRBJ1-6; D unclear. CDR3 size: 16 residues. Germline values: CDR1 MGHRA, CDR2 YSYEKL. CDR3 residues: CASRRNRAVDGSPPHF. The CDR3 DNA reads as TGCGCCAGCAGACGCAACCGGGCCGTTGATGGTTCACCCCCCCACTTT.

The chain recombines TRBV20-1 with TRBJ1-2, with 9 nucleotides matching TRBD1. V was pared by 1 base and J by 3 bases, with 9 bases of the junction left unmatched. Germline CDR1 is DFQATT and CDR2 is SNEGSKA (reference sequence). The CDR3 covers 16 residues. In DNA form, the CDR3 reads TGCAGTGCTAGAGGCAATGTACAGGGGGCCGACTATGGCTACACCTTC. This sequence encodes CSARGNVQGADYGYTF.

The gene calls are TRBV28 and TRBJ1-5, with D hard to call. The CDR3 sequence is 15 residues long. The germline V gene encodes CDR1 MDHEN and CDR2 SYDVKM. V was cut by 1 base and J by 0 bases, with 7 bases left in between. The CDR3 DNA reads TGTGCCAGCAGTTTATTGTCAGGTAGCAATCAGCCCCAGCATTTT. Its translation: CASSLLSGSNQPQHF. Full variable domain (missing parts from reference TRBV28 and TRBJ1-5): DVKVTQSSRYLVKRTGEKVFLECVQDMDHENMFWYRQDPGLGLRLIYFSYDVKMKEKGDIPEGYSVSREKKERFSLILESASTNQTSMYLCASSLLSGSNQPQHFGDGTRLSIL.

The rearrangement uses TRBV6-5 and TRBJ1-2; the D gene is possibly TRBD1 (5 bases). Trimming removed 6 bases at V and 4 bases at J, with 21 bases between. CDR3 length equals 16 residues. Per germline, CDR1 MNHEY and CDR2 SVGAGI. The DNA for the CDR3 is TGTGCCAGCAGGTCTATACAAAGTGGTAGGGGCTATGGCTACACCTTC. This encodes CASRSIQSGRGYGYTF.

V is TRBV4-1 and J is TRBJ1-5; 9 bases agree with TRBD1. The germline V gene encodes CDR1 MGHRA and CDR2 YSYEKL. The CDR3 runs 21 residues. The junction had 21 bases not matched to a gene; V was cut back by 2 bases and J by 4 bases. CDR3 nucleotide sequence: TGCGCCAGCAGCCAACCCTTTCCGTCCAAGGGGACAGGGCCCCTGAATCAGCCCCAGCATTTT. Its translation is CASSQPFPSKGTGPLNQPQHF.

The chain combines TRBV6-2 or TRBV6-3 with TRBJ2-5; 15 nucleotides line up with TRBD2. V was clipped by 0 bases and J by 4 bases; unmatched bases: 3. CDR3 length: 17 residues. Looked up from germline, CDR1 is MNHEY and CDR2 is SVGEGT. The CDR3 reads CASSYSRTSGGAETQYF. The CDR3 DNA reads as TGTGCCAGCAGTTACTCTCGGACTAGCGGGGGGGCAGAGACCCAGTACTTC.

The genes are TRBV24-1 and TRBJ2-3; D tentatively fits TRBD1 or TRBD2 (5 bases each). The CDR3 totals 16 residues. The V gene lost 4 bases and the J gene lost 6 bases, with 19 bases spanning the gap. Germline values: CDR1 KGHDR, CDR2 SFDVKD. CDR3 residues: CATSDPGSGHADTQYF. The CDR3 DNA reads TGTGCCACCAGTGACCCCGGCTCGGGGCACGCGGATACGCAGTATTTT.

The genes are TRBV7-2 and TRBJ2-3; 9 positions match TRBD1. This CDR3 comprises 15 residues. CDR1 and CDR2 (germline): SGHTA, FQGNSA. V lost 5 bases, J lost 5 bases, and 8 bases stayed unmatched. The CDR3 sequence: CASSPWTGAGDTQYF. The CDR3 nucleotides are TGTGCCAGCAGCCCATGGACAGGGGCCGGAGATACGCAGTATTTT.

This clonotype was counted between two and nine times. The chain uses TRBV20-1 and TRBJ2-3; 11 nucleotides match TRBD2. CDR1 is DFQATT, CDR2 SNEGSKA, per germline (reference sequence). The CDR3 has 15 residues. The V and J ends lost 3 bases and 4 bases, in that order; junction bases with no gene match: 6. CDR3: CSASGLAGGADTQYF. DNA of the CDR3: TGCAGTGCTAGCGGCCTAGCGGGGGGAGCAGATACGCAGTATTTT.

This chain links TRBV20-1 with TRBJ2-7; perhaps TRBD1 as D (5 bases). The J call may not be correct, given that the DNA end is closer to TRBJ2-4. The CDR3 totals 13 residues. The germline CDR1 and CDR2 sequences are DFQATT and SNEGSKA (reference sequence). CDR3 sequence (DNA): TGCAGTACAGGACCAATAGCCAAAAACATTCAGTACTTC. It codes for CSTGPIAKNIQYF.

The chain links TRBV11-2 to TRBJ2-4, with no clear D. The CDR3 covers 12 residues. Germline V lookup: CDR1 SGHAT, CDR2 FQNNGV. The V gene lost 5 bases and the J gene lost 8 bases, with 10 bases spanning the gap. CDR3 in amino acids: CASSPGPYIQYF. The CDR3 DNA is TGTGCCAGCAGCCCTGGGCCGTACATTCAGTACTTC.

The chain has TRBV4-3 and TRBJ2-1, with TRBD1 matching 8 bases. V lost 4 bases to trimming and J lost 10 bases; unmatched junction nucleotides: 12. Per germline, CDR1 LGHNA and CDR2 YSLEER. This CDR3 is 15 amino acids long. CDR3 loop: CASSRTGGGKVEQFF. CDR3 bases: TGCGCCAGCAGCCGAACAGGGGGTGGAAAAGTCGAGCAGTTCTTC.